The clone carrying this T cell receptor beta chain appeared a few times. This entry comes from a study of early T cells in non-severe SARS-CoV-2 infection. Study overall: Investigators sequenced bulk RNA drawn from unsorted whole blood, and chains remained unpaired.

Individual cDNA molecules were tagged with unique molecular identifiers, the study reported. TCRdb itself ran the 5' RACE reads through MiXCR, one entry per CDR3 protein. The table records some 64,000 distinct CDR3 sequences, over 8% of them present only once. The starting material was whole blood, obtained at baseline. The clonotype was recovered from an adult who was a healthcare worker with PCR-confirmed SARS-CoV-2 infection or an uninfected control (not recorded which).

Written as DNA, the CDR3 is TGTGCCAGCAGCGAGGGACAGCCAAATGAAAAACTGTTTTTT. Translating gives CASSEGQPNEKLFF. V is TRBV5-6 and J is TRBJ1-4; 7 nucleotides align to TRBD1. Germline loops: CDR1 SGHDT, CDR2 YYEEEE. V dropped 4 bases and J dropped 5; count of bases not matched to a gene: 5. CDR3 length: 14 amino acids.